The rows below give T cell receptor beta chains drawn from one sample of a study of beta chain features in type 1 diabetes. Some clones are missing from TCRdb's copy, which holds only in-frame ones; the method was immunoSEQ multiplex PCR. The data hold under 400,000 clones, with about 12% observed a single time. The sequenced sample was naive CD4+ T cells from blood. These receptors all stem from a man younger than 30 in good health. CDR3s include the opening cysteine and the closing phenylalanine or tryptophan.

TRBJ2-1 | TRBV30 | CAWSVRFGGIPYNEQFF
TRBJ2-5 | TRBV28 | CASRQGTETQYF
TRBJ2-1 | TRBV21-1 | CASSSLTSGNSYNEQFF
TRBJ2-7 | TRBV18 | CASSPSGGAGTYEQYF
TRBJ1-2 | TRBV28 | CASSSLTEGYGYTF
TRBJ2-1 | TRBV7-3 | CASSAGTRSYNEQFF
TRBJ2-7 | TRBV5-4 | CASSQKAGFVYEQYF
TRBJ2-2 | TRBV6-5 | CASSYPGTGVSGELFF
TRBJ2-5 | TRBV18 | CASSPTYQETQYF
TRBJ2-3 | TRBV7-2 | CASSFSAGILGTQYF
TRBJ2-7 | TRBV14 | CASSQDSGTVSYEQYF
TRBJ1-2 | TRBV7-3 | CASSQTTGNGYTF
TRBJ2-1 | TRBV9 | CASSAITSAHEQFF
TRBJ1-2 | TRBV28 | CACQTGVYYGYTF
TRBJ1-5 | TRBV4-2 | CASSPLDSLNQPQHF
TRBJ2-7 | TRBV4-1 | CASSGLAGVPYEQYF
TRBJ2-5 | TRBV10-3 | CAISRTLSGEETQYF
TRBJ1-5 | TRBV7-9 | CASSPHRGSNQPQHF
TRBJ2-1 | TRBV5-1 | CASSEGQGFDEQFF
TRBJ2-3 | TRBV7-9 | CASSLLDRKSTDTQYF
TRBJ2-1 | TRBV2 | CASSARGSGGHNEQFF
TRBJ2-5 | TRBV5-6 | CASSFVGGETQYF
TRBJ2-1 | TRBV11-2 | CASSPGELIYNEQFF